This is a list of T cell receptor beta chains from one sample in a study of cytomegalovirus exposure and HLA in healthy donors. The protocol was immunoSEQ multiplex PCR, while the TCRdb copy is restricted to in-frame clones and leaves out a portion. The repertoire includes about 200,000 clones, 75% to 80% of them detected once, and less than 2% sits in the top ten. Sequenced input: PBMCs. These receptor sequences come from a male donor in good health and CMV-seronegative. Both conserved end residues are part of each CDR3. The D gene is left open where the match is weak. Part of the rows lack a size; the others show once, few, many or a class for expanded clones.

D: .
V: TRBV7-2
J: TRBJ2-5
size: .
DNA: TGTGCCAGCAGGCAAACAAAGTACCAAGAGACCCAGTACTTC
CDR3: CASRQTKYQETQYF

D: .
V: TRBV10-2
J: TRBJ1-2
size: once
DNA: TGCGCCAGCAGGGAGGGTAGCTATGGCTACACCTTC
CDR3: CASREGSYGYTF

D: .
V: TRBV28
J: TRBJ1-4
size: .
DNA: TGTGCCAGCAGTTTACCCGGCCACGTACTAGGTGAAAAACTGTTTTTT
CDR3: CASSLPGHVLGEKLFF

D: TRBD2
V: TRBV6-5
J: TRBJ2-3
size: .
DNA: TGTGCCATCTCACGGGGGGGCACAGATACGCAGTATTTT
CDR3: CAISRGGTDTQYF

D: TRBD2
V: TRBV23-1
J: TRBJ2-7
size: .
DNA: TGCGCCAGCAGTCAACCCATAGCGGGAGGATACGAGCAGTACTTC
CDR3: CASSQPIAGGYEQYF

D: TRBD2
V: TRBV28
J: TRBJ2-1
size: .
DNA: TGTGCCAGCAGTCATCATAGCGGGGGGGCTCGAAATGAGCAGTTCTTC
CDR3: CASSHHSGGARNEQFF

D: TRBD2
V: TRBV10-3
J: TRBJ2-5
size: .
DNA: TGTGCCATCAGCGGGGGGGCCTCGGAGACCCAGTACTTC
CDR3: CAISGGASETQYF

D: TRBD2
V: TRBV19
J: TRBJ2-1
size: .
DNA: TGTGCCAGTAGAGCGGGATGGGACAATGAGCAGTTCTTC
CDR3: CASRAGWDNEQFF

D: TRBD2
V: TRBV11-1
J: TRBJ2-7
size: .
DNA: TGTGCCAGCAGCTTAAGCGGGAACCCCTACGAGCAGTACTTC
CDR3: CASSLSGNPYEQYF

D: .
V: TRBV11-3
J: TRBJ2-5
size: .
DNA: TGTGCCAGCAGCTCCTGGACAGCACGGGAGACCCAGTACTTC
CDR3: CASSSWTARETQYF

D: TRBD2
V: TRBV4-3
J: TRBJ2-7
size: once
DNA: TGCGCCAGCAGCCAAGATATACGGGGGGGGCTCTACGAGCAGTACTTC
CDR3: CASSQDIRGGLYEQYF

D: .
V: TRBV19
J: TRBJ2-3
size: .
DNA: TGTGCCAGTAGTCAGTGGTGGGGGGCAGATACGCAGTATTTT
CDR3: CASSQWWGADTQYF

D: .
V: TRBV18
J: TRBJ2-7
size: .
DNA: TGTGCCAGCTCACCGTTTGTGGGGACATCCGCCTACGAGCAGTACTTC
CDR3: CASSPFVGTSAYEQYF

D: .
V: TRBV7-2
J: TRBJ1-1
size: .
DNA: TGTGCCAGCAGCTTACATCCCCTGAACACTGAAGCTTTCTTT
CDR3: CASSLHPLNTEAFF

D: .
V: TRBV5-4
J: TRBJ2-5
size: .
DNA: TGTGCCAGCAGCTTGCCGGAGTCCTCCTTTGGGGAGACCCAGTACTTC
CDR3: CASSLPESSFGETQYF

D: .
V: TRBV6-4
J: TRBJ2-2
size: .
DNA: TGTGCCAGCAGTCACGGGAGCGGGGAGCTGTTTTTT
CDR3: CASSHGSGELFF

D: TRBD1
V: TRBV5-4
J: TRBJ1-1
size: .
DNA: TGTGCCAGCAGCTTGGCCCCACAGGGGGCAAACACTGAAGCTTTCTTT
CDR3: CASSLAPQGANTEAFF

D: .
V: TRBV11-2
J: TRBJ1-1
size: .
DNA: TGTGCCAGCAGCTTAGACCTAGGGGCCACTGAAGCTTTCTTT
CDR3: CASSLDLGATEAFF

D: TRBD1
V: TRBV6-6
J: TRBJ2-7
size: .
DNA: TGTGCCAGCCTCCAAGGGGACAGAATCCACGAGCAGTACTTC
CDR3: CASLQGDRIHEQYF

D: .
V: TRBV5-5
J: TRBJ2-7
size: .
DNA: TGTGCCAGCAGCTTGGAGGGGTTGTACGAGCAGTACTTC
CDR3: CASSLEGLYEQYF

D: .
V: TRBV7-6
J: TRBJ2-1
size: .
DNA: TGTGCCAGCAGCTTAGCTCTGGGGGGGGGCAAGTTCTTC
CDR3: CASSLALGGGKFF

D: TRBD1
V: TRBV6-1
J: TRBJ2-7
size: once
DNA: TGTGCCAGCAGTGAACCGGGACAGGGCACCTACGAGCAGTACTTC
CDR3: CASSEPGQGTYEQYF

D: TRBD1
V: TRBV6-1
J: TRBJ1-6
size: .
DNA: TGTGCCAGCAGTGAAATTGGCGGGGGACAGGGCTATTCACCCCTCCACTTT
CDR3: CASSEIGGGQGYSPLHF

D: .
V: TRBV6-1
J: TRBJ1-1
size: .
DNA: TGTGCCAGCACGGGGGGCGGCACTGAAGCTTTCTTT
CDR3: CASTGGGTEAFF

D: .
V: TRBV9
J: TRBJ2-6
size: once
DNA: TGTGCCAGCAGCGTCTACCCCCGGGGCTCTGGGGCCAACGTCCTGACTTTC
CDR3: CASSVYPRGSGANVLTF

D: .
V: TRBV2
J: TRBJ1-1
size: few
DNA: TGTGCCAGCGTACGGGGGGGCACTGAAGCTTTCTTT
CDR3: CASVRGGTEAFF

D: .
V: TRBV13
J: TRBJ1-2
size: .
DNA: TGTGCCAGCAGCTTAGGCAGGAACTATGGCTACACCTTC
CDR3: CASSLGRNYGYTF

D: TRBD1
V: TRBV6-5
J: TRBJ1-5
size: .
DNA: TGTGCCAGCAGCCCATTCAGGGGGCAGGGGCAGCCCCAGCATTTT
CDR3: CASSPFRGQGQPQHF

D: .
V: TRBV9
J: TRBJ1-5
size: .
DNA: TGTGCCAGCAGCGTAGCGGCAGGGGATAGCAATCAGCCCCAGCATTTT
CDR3: CASSVAAGDSNQPQHF

D: .
V: TRBV9
J: TRBJ1-1
size: .
DNA: TGTGCCAGCAGCGTAGAGCCCCTAGGGGTAAGCACTGAAGCTTTCTTT
CDR3: CASSVEPLGVSTEAFF

D: .
V: TRBV30
J: TRBJ1-4
size: few
DNA: TGTGCCTGGAGTGTATTGGAGACTGAAAAACTGTTTTTT
CDR3: CAWSVLETEKLFF

D: TRBD1
V: TRBV9
J: TRBJ1-6
size: .
DNA: TGTGCCAGCAGCCTCGGACAGGGGTATAATTCACCCCTCCACTTT
CDR3: CASSLGQGYNSPLHF

D: TRBD1
V: TRBV28
J: TRBJ1-2
size: .
DNA: TGTGCCACCAGGGACAGTTATGGCTACACCTTC
CDR3: CATRDSYGYTF

D: .
V: TRBV9
J: TRBJ2-5
size: .
DNA: TGTGCCAGCAGCGTCAGGGGGGCTGAGACCCAGTACTTC
CDR3: CASSVRGAETQYF

D: .
V: TRBV2
J: TRBJ1-2
size: .
DNA: TGTGCCAGCAGTGAACTGCAGGGAAACTATGGCTACACCTTC
CDR3: CASSELQGNYGYTF

D: .
V: TRBV19
J: TRBJ1-2
size: .
DNA: TGTGCCAGTAGTAGGCAGAACTATGGCTACACCTTC
CDR3: CASSRQNYGYTF

D: .
V: TRBV27
J: TRBJ2-5
size: .
DNA: TGTGCCAGCAGCTCATCCGCGGATTTCGAGACCCAGTACTTC
CDR3: CASSSSADFETQYF

D: TRBD2
V: TRBV7-3
J: TRBJ2-1
size: .
DNA: TGTGCCAGCAGCCCTCCGGGACTAGCGGAACTATACTCCTACAATGAGCAGTTCTTC
CDR3: CASSPPGLAELYSYNEQFF

D: TRBD2
V: TRBV5-6
J: TRBJ2-5
size: .
DNA: TGTGCCAGCAGCCGGACTAGCGGGAATGGGTACCAAGAGACCCAGTACTTC
CDR3: CASSRTSGNGYQETQYF

D: TRBD1
V: TRBV6-1
J: TRBJ1-4
size: .
DNA: TGTGCCAGCAGCTGGGGGGACAGCCACCGGGAAAAACTGTTTTTT
CDR3: CASSWGDSHREKLFF

D: .
V: TRBV7-9
J: TRBJ1-5
size: .
DNA: TGTGCCAGCAGCTCCCAGGGTAGCAATCAGCCCCAGCATTTT
CDR3: CASSSQGSNQPQHF

D: .
V: TRBV11-2
J: TRBJ2-3
size: few
DNA: TGTGCCAGCAGCTTAGATGTAGCCCTGCGTCCAGATACGCAGTATTTT
CDR3: CASSLDVALRPDTQYF

D: .
V: TRBV11-2
J: TRBJ2-1
size: .
DNA: TGTGCCAGCAGCCCACCGACACCGAGTGGGTTCTTC
CDR3: CASSPPTPSGFF

D: .
V: TRBV6-1
J: TRBJ2-1
size: .
DNA: TGTGCCAGCTTGACAGGAATCAATGAGCAGTTCTTC
CDR3: CASLTGINEQFF

D: TRBD2
V: TRBV28
J: TRBJ2-1
size: .
DNA: TGTGCCAGCAGTTCACCCCACGCTAGCGGGGGGGTTGTTGAGCAGTTCTTC
CDR3: CASSSPHASGGVVEQFF